Below, 9 T cell receptor beta chains from the same sample are listed, as sequenced in a study of OX40 agonist ivuxolimab in advanced cancers. Some clones are missing from TCRdb's copy, which holds only in-frame ones; the method was immunoSEQ multiplex PCR. The table has 55,000 to 70,000 clones, 89% seen once. The source material was CD4+ or CD8+ T cells sorted from blood, sampled in a trial of the OX40 agonist ivuxolimab. Receptor source: an adult with an advanced solid tumor such as melanoma, head and neck, liver or kidney cancer.

This clone was recorded a few times. This chain uses TRBV7-2 with TRBJ2-7; no reliable D call. The CDR3 extends over 12 amino acids. Trimming stripped 5 bases from V and 4 bases from J, with 9 bases between. CDR1 and CDR2 from the germline V gene are SGHTA and FQGNSA. In nucleotides, the CDR3 is TGTGCCAGCAGCCGGAACGCTTACGAGCAGTACTTC. This sequence encodes CASSRNAYEQYF.

This chain links TRBV2 with TRBJ2-1; D possibly corresponds to TRBD2 (6 bases). V was trimmed by 8 bases and J by 4 bases, leaving 18 bases between them. Germline assignment: CDR1 SNHLY and CDR2 FYNNEI. The CDR3 loop spans 15 amino acids. The CDR3 is CASGANRESYNEQFF. The CDR3, as DNA: TGTGCCAGCGGAGCCAACCGGGAGAGTTACAATGAGCAGTTCTTC. Together with reference TRBV2 and TRBJ2-1, the CDR3 gives the full variable domain: EPEVTQTPSHQVTQMGQEVILRCVPISNHLYFYWYRQILGQKVEFLVSFYNNEISEKSEIFDDQFSVERPDGSNFTLKIRSTKLEDSAMYFCASGANRESYNEQFFGPGTRLTVL.

The chain combines TRBV23-1 with TRBJ2-1, with D perhaps matching TRBD1 (6 bases). Being an ORF, TRBV23-1 has a function that is uncertain. The CDR3 has 14 residues. Trimming took 4 bases from V and 1 from J, leaving 8 bases between them. The CDR3 DNA follows: TGCGCCAGCAGTCTAGGGGGATCCTACAATGAGCAGTTCTTC. Protein product: CASSLGGSYNEQFF.

The rearrangement joins TRBV5-1 to TRBJ2-5; 7 bases align to TRBD2. This CDR3 contains 17 residues. Germline loops: CDR1 SGHRS, CDR2 YFSETQ. Trimming at V came to 0 bases and at J to 2 bases, leaving 10 bases not matched to a gene. CDR3 DNA: TGCGCCAGCAGCTTGGCCTTTTCTAGCGGAGCGCAAGAGACCCAGTACTTC. Encoded protein: CASSLAFSSGAQETQYF. Full variable domain (remainder filled in from reference TRBV5-1 and TRBJ2-5): KAGVTQTPRYLIKTRGQQVTLSCSPISGHRSVSWYQQTPGQGLQFLFEYFSETQRNKGNFPGRFSGRQFSNSRSEMNVSTLELGDSALYLCASSLAFSSGAQETQYFGPGTRLLVL.

The rearrangement links TRBV27 to TRBJ2-3, with D possibly being TRBD2 (6 bases). The germline V gene encodes CDR1 MNHEY and CDR2 SMNVEV (reference sequence). V lost 2 bases and J 8 bases, leaving 14 bases between the germline ends. CDR3 length: 14 residues. As DNA, the CDR3 is TGTGCCAGCAGTTTAGGGCAGGGAGGCGGTACGCAGTATTTT. Amino acids: CASSLGQGGGTQYF.

The rearrangement uses TRBV11-2 and TRBJ2-5; TRBD2 aligns across 8 bases. Germline V gene data show CDR1 as SGHAT and CDR2 as FQNNGV. Trimming cost V 5 bases and J 4 bases; bases outside gene matches: 6. The CDR3 has 14 residues. CDR3 amino acids: CASSRGLAPETQYF. The CDR3 nucleotides read TGTGCCAGCAGCCGCGGACTAGCCCCAGAGACCCAGTACTTC.

The chain recombines TRBV10-3 with TRBJ1-2; perhaps TRBD1 as D (5 bases). Between the trimmed V and J ends, which lost 2 bases and 8 bases, there was a span of 21 bases. The CDR3 covers 16 residues. CDR1 and CDR2 (germline): ENHRY, SYGVKD. The CDR3 is CAISEPTLVGGKGYTF. DNA of the CDR3: TGTGCCATCAGTGAGCCTACTCTGGTGGGGGGTAAGGGCTACACCTTC.

The CDR3 DNA reads TGCAGCGACGACGAGACAGGGGGGTATGGCTACACCTTC. Translating gives CSDDETGGYGYTF. This rearrangement joins TRBV29-1 to TRBJ1-2, with 9 nucleotides matching TRBD1. The length of the CDR3 is 13 residues. In germline, CDR1 is SQVTM, CDR2 ANQGSEA. V lost 7 bases, J lost 5 bases, and 8 bases stayed unmatched.

The CDR3, as DNA: TGTGCCAGCAGTTTAGTGGGCTATAATTCACCCCTCCACTTT. Its protein product is CASSLVGYNSPLHF. The chain employs TRBV27 and TRBJ1-6, with D uncertain. Germline lookup yields CDR1 MNHEY and CDR2 SMNVEV (reference sequence). Trimming left V 2 bases short and J 3 bases short, with 5 bases between. There are 14 residues in the CDR3.